This passage covers 24 T cell receptor beta chains from one sample sequenced in a study of human T cells and chemical hapten exposure. The time point is: patch test 2, 6 weeks after DPC sensitization. Treatment here: therapeutic diphenylcyclopropenone sensitization with weekly scalp DPC. Via MiXCR, TCRdb re-called the RACE reads, giving one row per CDR3 protein. Among just over 350,000 distinct CDR3 sequences listed, over 6% were seen once. Sequencing was performed on whole blood, taken in connection with sensitization to the hapten diphenylcyclopropenone (DPC). Receptor source: a young woman with alopecia areata. Some clones in this sample may be carry-over from other donors' samples.

The chain links TRBV9 to TRBJ2-7, with D perhaps TRBD2 (5 bases). Germline values: CDR1 SGDLS, CDR2 YYNGEE. The CDR3 consists of 16 residues. The germline V and J ends were trimmed by 2 bases and 0 bases, with 15 bases remaining between them. The CDR3 DNA sequence: TGTGCCAGCAGCGTCGGTAATGTGGGGAGCTCCTACGAGCAGTACTTC. It translates to CASSVGNVGSSYEQYF.

This clonotype was counted ten times or more. This chain uses TRBV12-5 with TRBJ1-2, with D tentatively TRBD1 (5 bases). Germline V gene sequence: CDR1 LGHNT, CDR2 FRNRAP. The CDR3 totals 13 residues. V lost 2 bases and J 5 bases, leaving 9 bases between the germline ends. The CDR3 sequence: CASGLRGAYGYTF. Written as DNA, the CDR3 is TGTGCTAGTGGTTTGAGGGGAGCGTATGGCTACACCTTC.

V usage is TRBV6-2 or TRBV6-3 and J usage is TRBJ1-5; D not resolved. The CDR3 loop spans 12 amino acids. Germline V gene lookup returns CDR1 MNHEY and CDR2 SVGEGT. V was cut by 11 bases and J by 4 bases, with 12 bases left in between. The CDR3 region has the DNA TGTGCCGGCGGGCAAAGAAATCAGCCCCAGCATTTT. Translated, it gives CAGGQRNQPQHF.

The sample holds many counts of this clonotype. This chain joins TRBV14 and TRBJ1-2; TRBD1 is a possible D gene (6 bases). Between the trimmed V and J ends, which lost 1 base and 8 bases, there was a span of 14 bases. The CDR3 sequence is 14 residues long. Germline CDR1 is SGHDN and CDR2 is FVKESK. The CDR3 bases are TGTGCCAGCAGCCAAGCGGTTAGCGGGGGCGGCTACACCTTC. Protein: CASSQAVSGGGYTF.

This clonotype was found a few times. The V call is TRBV7-2, the J call TRBJ1-1, with D maybe TRBD1 (6 bases). This CDR3 is 15 amino acids long. Trimming removed 2 bases from V and 5 bases from J, with 15 bases in between. The germline V gene has CDR1 SGHTA and CDR2 FQGNSA. The CDR3 sequence is CASSLTTGMRTEAFF. CDR3 in DNA: TGTGCCAGCAGCTTAACTACAGGGATGAGGACTGAAGCTTTCTTT.

This chain links TRBV19 with TRBJ2-1, with TRBD2 matching over 7 bases. Germline V gene lookup returns CDR1 LNHDA and CDR2 SQIVND (reference sequence). The CDR3 has 16 residues. Trimming removed 5 bases from V and 4 bases from J; junction bases left unmatched: 11. CDR3 sequence: CASSATTSERYNEQFF. The CDR3 DNA sequence: TGTGCCAGTAGTGCCACCACTAGCGAGCGATACAATGAGCAGTTCTTC.

The chain carries TRBV10-3 and TRBJ2-4, with a possible D match to TRBD1 (6 bases). The V gene lost 4 bases and the J gene lost 7 bases, with 17 bases spanning the gap. The germline V gene encodes CDR1 ENHRY and CDR2 SYGVKD. The CDR3 totals 15 residues. The DNA for the CDR3 is TGTGCCATCAGTGGGGGGCTAAGCACCCCCAACATTCAGTACTTC. This codes for CAISGGLSTPNIQYF.

This clonotype was recorded many times. DNA of the CDR3: TGTGCCAGCAGCCCCCAAGGGGATGGTGGCTACACCTTC. Amino acids: CASSPQGDGGYTF. The genes are TRBV7-2 and TRBJ1-2; possibly TRBD1 for D (5 bases). V dropped 5 bases and J dropped 7 bases, with 14 bases sitting between them. CDR3 length equals 13 residues. Germline CDR1 reads SGHTA; CDR2 reads FQGNSA.

The table lists this clonotype with many counts. This chain uses TRBV4-3 with TRBJ1-1; D not resolved. There are 16 residues in the CDR3. Germline CDR1 and CDR2: LGHNA and YSLEER. V dropped 0 bases and J dropped 1 base, with 12 bases sitting between them. The CDR3 DNA follows: TGCGCCAGCAGCCAAGATTTCGCAGCCAGGAACACTGAAGCTTTCTTT. As protein: CASSQDFAARNTEAFF.

Ten or more counts support this clonotype. The chain is built from TRBV4-3 and TRBJ2-3; 10 bases are a match to TRBD2. Germline CDR1 LGHNA, CDR2 YSLEER. CDR3 length: 19 amino acids. V lost 0 bases and J lost 6; bases outside the gene matches: 15. The CDR3 loop reads CASSQDPPLQRGGRDTQYF. DNA for the CDR3: TGCGCCAGCAGCCAAGATCCCCCCCTTCAGCGGGGGGGCCGGGATACGCAGTATTTT.

The chain is built from TRBV7-9 and TRBJ2-1, with TRBD2 matching over 10 bases. Germline-derived CDR1 and CDR2 are SEHNR and FQNEAQ (reference sequence). The V gene end was trimmed by 0 bases and the J gene end by 11 bases; junction bases not matched to a gene: 1. There are 13 residues in the CDR3. CDR3 region: CASSLASGGKQFF. CDR3 DNA sequence: TGTGCCAGCAGCTTAGCTAGCGGGGGGAAGCAGTTCTTC. Variable domain in full (rest from reference TRBV7-9 and TRBJ2-1): DTGVSQNPRHKITKRGQNVTFRCDPISEHNRLYWYRQTLGQGPEFLTYFQNEAQLEKSRLLSDRFSAERPKGSFSTLEIQRTEQGDSAMYLCASSLASGGKQFFGPGTRLTVL.

This rearrangement joins TRBV29-1 to TRBJ1-4; D not resolved. CDR1 is SQVTM, CDR2 ANQGSEA, per germline. V lost 4 bases and J 6 bases, leaving 6 bases between the germline ends. CDR3 size: 11 residues. In DNA, the CDR3 is TGCAGCGTTGGTAGGGATGAAAAACTGTTTTTT. It codes for CSVGRDEKLFF. The whole variable domain, remainder taken from reference TRBV29-1 and TRBJ1-4, is SAVISQKPSRDICQRGTSLTIQCQVDSQVTMMFWYRQQPGQSLTLIATANQGSEATYESGFVIDKFPISRPNLTFSTLTVSNMSPEDSSIYLCSVGRDEKLFFGSGTQLSVL.

This clonotype was observed many times. J is TRBJ2-1 and V is TRBV27; D may be TRBD2 (6 bases). CDR3 length: 13 residues. Per the germline V gene, CDR1 is MNHEY and CDR2 is SMNVEV (reference sequence). Trimming stripped 3 bases from V and 7 bases from J, with 10 bases between. Here the CDR3 reads CASSFGGSNEQFF. In DNA, the CDR3 is TGTGCCAGCAGTTTCGGGGGAAGTAATGAGCAGTTCTTC.

The V and J genes are TRBV27 and TRBJ1-1; the D is unclear. This CDR3 is built from 15 residues. The germline V gene has CDR1 MNHEY and CDR2 SMNVEV (reference sequence). V was shortened by 1 base and J by 5 bases, with 14 bases between the two germline ends. CDR3 amino acids: CASSLYGDLGTEAFF. DNA of the CDR3: TGTGCCAGCAGTTTATATGGGGATCTGGGAACTGAAGCTTTCTTT.

This chain connects TRBV28 to TRBJ1-2; 7 nucleotides match TRBD1. Losses at the gene ends were 1 base for V and 11 bases for J; bases not matched to a gene: 4. CDR1 and CDR2 from the germline V gene are MDHEN and SYDVKM. CDR3 length: 12 amino acids. The chain's CDR3 is CASSLLVQGYTF. The CDR3 DNA is TGTGCCAGCAGTTTATTAGTACAGGGGTACACCTTC.

This clonotype was seen ten or more times. The rearrangement joins TRBV7-9 to TRBJ1-5, with D maybe TRBD1 (5 bases). Looked up from germline, CDR1 is SEHNR and CDR2 is FQNEAQ (reference sequence). The CDR3 length is 15 residues. V was trimmed by 2 bases and J by 4 bases, leaving 12 bases between them. CDR3 sequence reads: CASSLLQGPNQPQHF. Here the CDR3 DNA reads TGTGCCAGCAGCTTACTGCAGGGTCCTAATCAGCCCCAGCATTTT.

This clonotype was picked up many times. The V call is TRBV7-3, the J call TRBJ1-3, with a tentative D call TRBD1 (5 bases). This CDR3 has 15 amino acids. V was pared by 2 bases and J by 2 bases, with 10 bases between. Germline V lookup: CDR1 SGHTA, CDR2 FQGTGA. The CDR3 here is CASSLGAPPGNTIYF. Written as DNA, the CDR3 is TGTGCCAGCAGCTTAGGGGCACCGCCTGGAAACACCATATATTTT.

This clonotype was seen a few times. The chain uses TRBV4-3 and TRBJ2-7, with D hard to call. CDR3 length: 16 residues. Between the trimmed V and J ends, which lost 0 bases and 5 bases, there was a span of 17 bases. Per the germline V gene, CDR1 is LGHNA and CDR2 is YSLEER. CDR3 amino acids: CASSQDRFQARDEQYF. Written as DNA, the CDR3 is TGCGCCAGCAGCCAAGACAGGTTTCAGGCTAGGGACGAGCAGTACTTC.

This sequence joins TRBV6-5 and TRBJ1-6; D may be TRBD1 (5 bases). This CDR3 has 15 residues. Per germline, CDR1 MNHEY and CDR2 SVGAGI. Trimming left V 2 bases short and J 10 bases short, with 15 bases between. The CDR3 protein is CASSYQGRGKSPLHF. The CDR3 DNA is TGTGCCAGCAGTTACCAGGGACGAGGGAAATCACCCCTCCACTTT.

This clonotype has just a few counts. The chain has TRBV6-5 and TRBJ2-3; a weak D match, TRBD2 (7 bases). This CDR3 region has 17 residues. The germline V and J ends were trimmed by 2 bases and 0 bases, with 15 bases remaining between them. The V gene's germline CDR1 is MNHEY and CDR2 SVGAGI. In DNA form, the CDR3 reads TGTGCCAGCAGTTACAAGATCCGGGGGGCTAGCACAGATACGCAGTATTTT. This sequence encodes CASSYKIRGASTDTQYF.

The table lists this clonotype with many counts. V gene TRBV7-9 combines with J gene TRBJ2-7, with D uncertain. Germline CDR1 reads SEHNR; CDR2 reads FQNEAQ (reference sequence). This CDR3 has 10 residues. Deletions cut 5 bases from V and 5 bases from J, with 4 bases between. This chain's CDR3 is CASSLHEQYF. CDR3 DNA: TGTGCCAGCAGCCTTCACGAGCAGTACTTC.

This clonotype turned up a few times. The chain links TRBV6-5 to TRBJ2-7; 7 nucleotides line up with TRBD2. The germline V gene encodes CDR1 MNHEY and CDR2 SVGAGI. Trimming at V came to 8 bases and at J to 3 bases, leaving 13 bases not matched to a gene. This CDR3 spans 15 amino acids. The CDR3 DNA is TGTGCCAGCCAGGAGGGCGGGGAGGGTATCTACGAGCAGTACTTC. As protein: CASQEGGEGIYEQYF.

The genes are TRBV5-1 and TRBJ1-2; D gene ambiguous. Germline lookup yields CDR1 SGHRS and CDR2 YFSETQ. There are 15 residues in the CDR3. The V end lost 5 bases, the J end lost 3 bases, and 17 bases lay between the germline ends. Here the CDR3 reads CASRKGSPEDYGYTF. The CDR3, as DNA: TGCGCCAGCAGAAAGGGCAGCCCGGAGGACTATGGCTACACCTTC.

This rearrangement joins TRBV24-1 to TRBJ2-1; tentatively, D is TRBD2 (5 bases). This CDR3 spans 14 amino acids. V lost 5 bases to trimming and J lost 9 bases, with 16 bases between them. From germline, CDR1 is KGHDR and CDR2 SFDVKD. CDR3 sequence (DNA): TGTGCCACCAGTGCCTCCATCGGGGAAGGTGAGCAGTTCTTC. This sequence encodes CATSASIGEGEQFF.